The count of the clone carrying this T cell receptor beta chain is one. Original methodology: Estimated nucleated cell counts came from reference gene primer amplification. Here immunoSEQ multiplex PCR was the method, and the copy in TCRdb shows in-frame clones only, minus some. V, J and clone size are those of that table, while D and trimming were read from the DNA. The table shows fewer than 250,000 clones, with almost 90% occurring only once. V trimming: 4 bases; J trimming: 7 bases; junction bases outside the gene matches: 15. Germline V gene data show CDR1 as KGHSH and CDR2 as LQKENI. This CDR3 contains 17 residues. The record originates from a study of blood T cell repertoires in COVID-19. About the research overall: T cells, B-cell-depleted T cells, or PBMCs provided the cDNA or gDNA that served as material.

V and J are TRBV18 and TRBJ1-5; 8 positions match TRBD1. The specimen was peripheral blood. The TCR comes from a woman aged 60-75 years with acute or convalescent COVID-19. This CDR3 reads CASSLEGGQGISQPQHF. The CDR3 nucleotides read TGTGCCAGCTCACTCGAAGGAGGACAGGGCATTTCACAGCCCCAGCATTTT.